These 32 T cell receptor beta chains were all obtained from the same sample, sequenced in a study of sequential checkpoint blockade in melanoma. Treatment indicated: randomized to nivolumab then ipilimumab (arm A) or the reverse (arm B). Data came from immunoSEQ multiplex PCR; TCRdb stores just in-frame clones and leaves some out. This table has around 21,000 clones, roughly 80% appearing once. Sequences were derived from CD8+ T cells sorted from blood (inferred from file names), sampled from a patient given nivolumab and ipilimumab in sequence. The receptors stem from a human donor with melanoma.

The chain uses TRBV7-9 and TRBJ2-7, with D uncertain. This CDR3 is 13 amino acids long. Per germline, CDR1 SEHNR and CDR2 FQNEAQ (reference sequence). Between the trimmed V and J ends, which lost 4 bases and 1 base, there was a span of 8 bases. The CDR3 is CASSSPQSYEQYF. The CDR3 nucleotides are TGTGCCAGCAGCTCCCCCCAATCCTACGAGCAGTACTTC.

The chain is built from TRBV4-3 and TRBJ2-2; no clear D. Germline V lookup: CDR1 LGHNA, CDR2 YSLEER. The CDR3 spans 14 residues. Trimming pared 0 bases from V and 7 bases from J, leaving 9 bases between. DNA for the CDR3: TGCGCCAGCAGCCAAGAGTCGGGTGGCGGGGAGCTGTTTTTT. Its translation: CASSQESGGGELFF.

The chain joins TRBV5-4 to TRBJ1-1, with D perhaps TRBD1 (6 bases). V was cut by 5 bases and J by 2 bases, with 13 bases left in between. CDR3 length: 14 residues. Germline values: CDR1 SGHNT, CDR2 YYREEE (reference sequence). CDR3 residues: CASRLGGINTEAFF. The CDR3 nucleotides read TGTGCCAGCAGGTTAGGGGGAATAAACACTGAAGCTTTCTTT.

This clone was seen a few times. This chain's CDR3 is CASSVSGTRSSYEQYF. The CDR3 DNA reads as TGTGCCAGCAGCGTCTCAGGGACTAGGAGCTCCTACGAGCAGTACTTC. V is TRBV9 and J is TRBJ2-7, with TRBD2 matching 8 bases. Germline assignment: CDR1 SGDLS and CDR2 YYNGEE. Trimming took 2 bases from V and 0 from J; bases not matched to a gene: 7. The CDR3 covers 16 residues.

The chain couples TRBV7-8 to TRBJ1-1; TRBD1 might be the D (5 bases). The CDR3 is made up of 15 amino acids. Trimming removed 3 bases at V and 1 base at J, with 12 bases between. The V gene's germline CDR1 is SGHVS and CDR2 FQNEAQ. This CDR3 is CASSLTPRGNTEAFF. The CDR3 DNA reads as TGTGCCAGCAGCTTGACGCCAAGGGGGAACACTGAAGCTTTCTTT.

The chain joins TRBV27 to TRBJ1-2; possibly TRBD1 for D (6 bases). Germline V lookup: CDR1 MNHEY, CDR2 SMNVEV (reference sequence). This CDR3 is built from 13 residues. Trimming pared 6 bases from V and 2 bases from J, leaving 10 bases between. The DNA of the CDR3 is TGTGCCAGCAGACACCAGGGGAACTATGGCTACACCTTC. It encodes CASRHQGNYGYTF.

This clone was observed once. The chain combines TRBV19 with TRBJ2-3; 10 nucleotides agree with TRBD2. J gave up 4 bases and V 5 bases, and 6 bases lay outside the gene matches. The CDR3 is made up of 15 amino acids. Germline V CDR1 and CDR2: LNHDA, SQIVND (reference sequence). The CDR3 DNA is TGTGCCAGTAGTTTCGGACTAGCGGCGGCAGATACGCAGTATTTT. Translating it yields CASSFGLAAADTQYF. The whole variable domain, remainder taken from reference TRBV19 and TRBJ2-3, is DGGITQSPKYLFRKEGQNVTLSCEQNLNHDAMYWYRQDPGQGLRLIYYSQIVNDFQKGDIAEGYSVSREKKESFPLTVTSAQKNPTAFYLCASSFGLAAADTQYFGPGTRLTVL.

The V call is TRBV27, the J call TRBJ1-5; 7 bases fit TRBD1. Looked up from germline, CDR1 is MNHEY and CDR2 is SMNVEV (reference sequence). The CDR3 contains 14 residues. V lost 5 bases to trimming and J lost 6 bases; unmatched junction nucleotides: 7. CDR3 bases: TGTGCCAGCAGTAGGAGTACAGGGGTTCAGCCCCAGCATTTT. Translated, it gives CASSRSTGVQPQHF.

This chain connects TRBV29-1 to TRBJ2-7, with TRBD1 identical over 8 bases. The CDR3 runs 14 residues. Trimming cost V 2 bases and J 5 bases; bases outside gene matches: 8. The V gene's germline CDR1 is SQVTM and CDR2 ANQGSEA. This CDR3 reads CSVEIRTGFHEQYF. CDR3 DNA sequence: TGCAGCGTTGAAATTCGGACAGGGTTCCACGAGCAGTACTTC.

This clone appeared a single time. This chain links TRBV4-1 with TRBJ2-7, with a tentative D call TRBD2 (5 bases). Trimming cost V 2 bases and J 4 bases, with 18 bases left between them. Germline CDR1 MGHRA, CDR2 YSYEKL. The CDR3 has 16 residues. The CDR3 spells CASSQRRTGRVYEQYF. The CDR3 DNA follows: TGCGCCAGCAGCCAACGGAGGACTGGTAGAGTTTACGAGCAGTACTTC.

The rearrangement uses TRBV28 and TRBJ2-7, with D maybe TRBD2 (5 bases). Germline lookup yields CDR1 MDHEN and CDR2 SYDVKM. The CDR3 runs to 15 residues. Trimming pared 4 bases from V and 4 bases from J, leaving 17 bases between. The CDR3 loop is CASSSSRRWVYEQYF. The CDR3 nucleotides read TGTGCCAGCAGTTCGTCTAGGAGGTGGGTTTACGAGCAGTACTTC.

CDR3 amino acids: CASSISGGLLGEQFF. The DNA of the CDR3 is TGTGCCAGTAGTATAAGCGGGGGGCTCCTGGGTGAGCAGTTCTTC. The chain links TRBV19 to TRBJ2-1; 9 bases line up with TRBD2. CDR3 size: 15 residues. Looked up from germline, CDR1 is LNHDA and CDR2 is SQIVND (reference sequence). With 2 bases clipped from V and 9 bases from J, the junction kept 8 bases outside the gene matches. Full variable domain (remainder filled in from reference TRBV19 and TRBJ2-1): DGGITQSPKYLFRKEGQNVTLSCEQNLNHDAMYWYRQDPGQGLRLIYYSQIVNDFQKGDIAEGYSVSREKKESFPLTVTSAQKNPTAFYLCASSISGGLLGEQFFGPGTRLTVL.

The chain combines TRBV5-6 with TRBJ2-1; D is uncertain. The CDR3 covers 15 residues. Trimming pared 0 bases from V and 2 bases from J, leaving 9 bases between. Germline CDR1 and CDR2: SGHDT and YYEEEE. The CDR3 DNA sequence: TGTGCCAGCAGCTTGGAACAGCATACCTACAATGAGCAGTTCTTC. Translation gives CASSLEQHTYNEQFF.

This chain connects TRBV7-9 to TRBJ2-5, with TRBD1 matching over 8 bases. This CDR3 is 15 amino acids long. V was clipped by 1 base and J by 2 bases; unmatched bases: 3. Germline V gene sequence: CDR1 SEHNR, CDR2 FQNEAQ (reference sequence). The CDR3 DNA follows: TGTGCCAGCAGCTTAGTCGGACAGGGTCAAGAGACCCAGTACTTC. As protein: CASSLVGQGQETQYF.

This chain uses TRBV5-5 with TRBJ2-7; the match to TRBD1 covers 7 bases. The CDR3 contains 14 residues. V trimming: 4 bases; J trimming: 3 bases; junction bases outside the gene matches: 7. Germline V gene lookup returns CDR1 SGHKS and CDR2 YYEKEE (reference sequence). The CDR3 reads CASSQERTGYEQYF. The CDR3 DNA sequence: TGTGCCAGCAGCCAGGAGAGGACAGGCTACGAGCAGTACTTC.

This clone came up once. This chain joins TRBV19 and TRBJ2-2; 7 nucleotides align to TRBD1. In germline, CDR1 is LNHDA, CDR2 SQIVND (reference sequence). The CDR3 consists of 15 residues. J lost 5 bases, V lost 4 bases, and 7 bases had no gene match. The CDR3 loop reads CASSTQGLRTGELFF. The CDR3 DNA reads TGTGCCAGTAGTACACAGGGGTTGAGAACCGGGGAGCTGTTTTTT.

Only one count was recorded for this clone. The V gene is TRBV19, the J gene TRBJ2-1; 15 nucleotides match TRBD2. There are 18 residues in the CDR3. Germline V gives CDR1 LNHDA, CDR2 SQIVND (reference sequence). V trimming: 3 bases; J trimming: 3 bases; junction bases outside the gene matches: 6. CDR3 loop: CASSIWTSGRASYNEQFF. CDR3 in DNA: TGTGCCAGTAGTATTTGGACTAGCGGGAGGGCGAGCTACAATGAGCAGTTCTTC.

The CDR3 DNA reads TGTGCCAGCAGCCCAGGGGATCCCATTCAGTACTTC. It yields the protein CASSPGDPIQYF. The genes are TRBV9 and TRBJ2-4; perhaps TRBD1 as D (6 bases). The CDR3 is 12 amino acids. Trimming removed 4 bases at V and 9 bases at J, with 11 bases between. Germline-derived CDR1 and CDR2 are SGDLS and YYNGEE. Drawing the rest from reference TRBV9 and TRBJ2-4, the complete variable domain is DSGVTQTPKHLITATGQRVTLRCSPRSGDLSVYWYQQSLDQGLQFLIQYYNGEERAKGNILERFSAQQFPDLHSELNLSSLELGDSALYFCASSPGDPIQYFGAGTRLSVL.

This clone was counted once. This chain joins TRBV7-6 and TRBJ1-1; 10 bases match TRBD1. V lost 3 bases to trimming and J lost 5 bases; unmatched junction nucleotides: 3. The CDR3 is 14 residues long. CDR1 is SGHVS, CDR2 FNYEAQ, per germline. The CDR3 loop is CASSLTGGRTEAFF. The CDR3 coding sequence is TGTGCCAGCAGCTTGACAGGGGGCCGAACTGAAGCTTTCTTT. Filled out from reference TRBV7-6 and TRBJ1-1, the complete variable domain reads GAGVSQSPRYKVTKRGQDVALRCDPISGHVSLYWYRQALGQGPEFLTYFNYEAQQDKSGLPNDRFSAERPEGSISTLTIQRTEQRDSAMYRCASSLTGGRTEAFFGQGTRLTVV.

The chain joins TRBV5-6 to TRBJ1-1; maybe TRBD1 (5 bases). The germline gives CDR1 SGHDT, CDR2 YYEEEE. Trimming shortened V by 2 bases and J by 1 base, and 12 bases separated the two germline ends. The CDR3 has 15 residues. For the CDR3, the DNA is TGTGCCAGCAGCTTAGATCAGGGCCCGAACACTGAAGCTTTCTTT. Translating it yields CASSLDQGPNTEAFF.

V and J are TRBV30 and TRBJ1-1; D remains ambiguous. Germline loops: CDR1 GTSNPN, CDR2 SVGIG (reference sequence). This CDR3 is built from 13 residues. Trimming took off 5 bases at V and 1 base at J, with 11 bases between the two ends. Here the CDR3 reads CAWGEISNTEAFF. The CDR3 coding sequence is TGTGCCTGGGGGGAGATTTCGAACACTGAAGCTTTCTTT.

Remarks on this clone: Different DNA sequences within this sample yield the same CDR3. The V gene is TRBV30, the J gene TRBJ1-1; D unresolved. V shed 0 bases and J shed 6 bases, with 5 bases lying between them. The CDR3 sequence is 11 residues long. Germline CDR1 GTSNPN, CDR2 SVGIG (reference sequence). The CDR3 sequence is CAWSVLAEAFF. In DNA, the CDR3 is TGTGCCTGGAGTGTACTGGCTGAAGCTTTCTTT. Supplemented by reference TRBV30 and TRBJ1-1, the full variable domain reads SQTIHQWPATLVQPVGSPLSLECTVEGTSNPNLYWYRQAAGRGLQLLFYSVGIGQISSEVPQNLSASRPQDRQFILSSKKLLLSDSGFYLCAWSVLAEAFFGQGTRLTVV.

This clone was seen a single time. The chain has TRBV7-2 and TRBJ2-7, with 7 bases fitting TRBD2. V trimming: 4 bases; J trimming: 2 bases; junction bases outside the gene matches: 11. From germline, CDR1 is SGHTA and CDR2 FQGNSA. There are 16 residues in the CDR3. CDR3 protein: CASSWGGVAVTYEQYF. The DNA for the CDR3 is TGTGCCAGCAGCTGGGGGGGGGTAGCGGTCACCTACGAGCAGTACTTC.

The CDR3 DNA reads as TGTGCCAGCAGTGAAATCCACTCTGGGGCCAACGTCCTGACTTTC. This translates into CASSEIHSGANVLTF. J is TRBJ2-6 and V is TRBV2; no reliable D call. This CDR3 region has 15 residues. V dropped 2 bases and J dropped 0 bases, with 5 bases sitting between them. Germline assignment: CDR1 SNHLY and CDR2 FYNNEI.

The chain joins TRBV11-2 to TRBJ1-2, with D maybe TRBD1 (6 bases). Germline assignment: CDR1 SGHAT and CDR2 FQNNGV. The CDR3 extends over 14 amino acids. Trimming removed 1 base at V and 5 bases at J, with 11 bases between. The CDR3 here is CASSLVGTSYGYTF. The CDR3 region has the DNA TGTGCCAGCAGCTTAGTCGGGACAAGTTATGGCTACACCTTC.

Remarks on this clone: A read error is the likely source, as a far larger clone sits one nucleotide away. The V gene is TRBV2, the J gene TRBJ1-2; 11 bases map to TRBD1. Trimming at V came to 6 bases and at J to 3 bases, leaving 6 bases not matched to a gene. The CDR3 length is 15 residues. Germline V gene lookup returns CDR1 SNHLY and CDR2 FYNNEI. CDR3 amino acids: CASRWTGGADYGYTF. Here the CDR3 DNA reads TGTGCCAGCAGATGGACAGGGGGCGCGGACTATGGCTACACCTTC.

The sample holds one count of this clone. The gene calls are TRBV12-5 and TRBJ2-1, with D perhaps matching TRBD1 (5 bases). The CDR3 sequence is 14 residues long. Germline CDR1 LGHNT, CDR2 FRNRAP. V shed 6 bases and J shed 1 base, with 10 bases lying between them. CDR3 sequence (DNA): TGTGCTAGTGGAGGGGCAGGGTCCTACAATGAGCAGTTCTTC. As protein: CASGGAGSYNEQFF.

In its sample, this clone was seen once. The chain has TRBV6-1 and TRBJ1-2; 10 bases fit TRBD1. Germline V gene data show CDR1 as MNHNS and CDR2 as SASEGT. V was pared by 1 base and J by 8 bases, with 7 bases of the junction left unmatched. The CDR3 has 15 residues. The CDR3 loop is CASSEVRDRGGGYTF. CDR3 sequence (DNA): TGTGCCAGCAGTGAAGTCCGGGACAGGGGCGGGGGCTACACCTTC.

The V call is TRBV28, the J call TRBJ2-7, with TRBD1 identical over 7 bases. CDR1 MDHEN and CDR2 SYDVKM come from the germline V gene. Trimming took 6 bases from V and 1 from J; bases not matched to a gene: 6. CDR3 length: 14 amino acids. Here the CDR3 reads CASSTGQYSYEQYF. DNA of the CDR3: TGTGCCAGCAGCACGGGACAGTATTCCTACGAGCAGTACTTC.

The chain uses TRBV27 and TRBJ2-7; 7 positions agree with TRBD2. CDR1 and CDR2 (germline): MNHEY, SMNVEV (reference sequence). This CDR3 has 15 amino acids. V trimming: 3 bases; J trimming: 2 bases; junction bases outside the gene matches: 7. The CDR3 DNA reads TGTGCCAGCAGTTTCGAAGCGGGAATAGCCTACGAGCAGTACTTC. Protein sequence: CASSFEAGIAYEQYF.

The J gene is TRBJ2-7, the V gene TRBV7-8; no clear D. The V and J ends lost 0 bases and 2 bases respectively, with 14 bases between them. Germline V CDR1 and CDR2: SGHVS, FQNEAQ. This CDR3 is 16 amino acids long. The CDR3 here is CASSLAIGTETYEQYF. The DNA for the CDR3 is TGTGCCAGCAGCTTAGCCATAGGAACAGAAACCTACGAGCAGTACTTC.

The chain combines TRBV5-8 with TRBJ2-7, with TRBD1 matching over 7 bases. V gave up 4 bases and J gave up 3 bases; unmatched junction bases: 4. This CDR3 is 13 amino acids long. In germline, CDR1 is SGHTS, CDR2 YDEGEE. As DNA, the CDR3 is TGTGCCAGCAGCACCTGGGACAGCTACGAGCAGTACTTC. Protein sequence: CASSTWDSYEQYF.